These T cell receptor beta chains were read from a single sample in a study of T cell responses to AZD1222 COVID-19 vaccine. Produced via immunoSEQ multiplex PCR; TCRdb's table is partial and in-frame only. The table has some 79,000 clones, roughly 80% seen once; the top ten hold about 51%. The specimen was peripheral blood, collected 28 days after the second AZD1222 dose. The source of these receptors is an adult who received the AZD1222 COVID-19 vaccine. Both conserved end residues are part of each CDR3. The D gene is left open where the match is weak. Clone size is not always given. Where it is, it says once, few, many or a class for expanded clones.

CDR3 protein | CDR3 DNA | CDR3 length | J gene | V gene | clone size | D gene
CASRAGEPYEQYF | TGTGCCAGCAGGGCGGGGGAGCCCTACGAGCAGTACTTC | 13 | TRBJ2-7 | TRBV6-5 | once | TRBD2
CASQDRGNTIYF | TGCGCCAGCCAGGACAGAGGAAACACCATATATTTT | 12 | TRBJ1-3 | TRBV5-1 | - | -
CASRDPGAGQETQYF | TGTGCCAGCAGGGACCCCGGGGCAGGACAAGAGACCCAGTACTTC | 15 | TRBJ2-5 | TRBV3-1/TRBV3-2 | - | -
CASSLFGPTYGYTF | TGTGCCAGCAGTTTATTCGGGCCAACCTATGGCTACACCTTC | 14 | TRBJ1-2 | TRBV28 | - | -
CASSLARREPQHF | TGTGCCAGCAGCTTAGCTCGTAGGGAGCCCCAGCATTTT | 13 | TRBJ1-5 | TRBV7-9 | - | -
CASRPTGADTQYF | TGTGCCAGCAGACCGACCGGGGCAGATACGCAGTATTTT | 13 | TRBJ2-3 | TRBV6-5 | - | -
CASSPQGNYGYTF | TGTGCCAGCAGTCCACAGGGAAACTATGGCTACACCTTC | 13 | TRBJ1-2 | TRBV28 | - | -
CASSLGRDQETQYF | TGCGCCAGCAGCTTGGGTAGGGACCAAGAGACCCAGTACTTC | 14 | TRBJ2-5 | TRBV5-1 | - | -
CSVEQGAKVLETQYF | TGCAGCGTTGAACAGGGGGCGAAGGTTTTAGAGACCCAGTACTTC | 15 | TRBJ2-5 | TRBV29-1 | - | TRBD1
CASSRGQWGRGQPQHF | TGTGCCAGCAGCCGCGGACAGTGGGGACGAGGGCAGCCCCAGCATTTT | 16 | TRBJ1-5 | TRBV28 | - | -
CASSQETSGVSYEQYF | TGCGCCAGCAGCCAAGAGACTAGCGGGGTCTCCTACGAGCAGTACTTC | 16 | TRBJ2-7 | TRBV4-1 | - | TRBD2
CASSQVSSGGATDTQYF | TGTGCCAGCAGCCAAGTCTCTAGCGGGGGGGCCACAGATACGCAGTATTTT | 17 | TRBJ2-3 | TRBV4-2 | - | TRBD2
CASSYELAGDLYEQYF | TGTGCCAGCAGCTACGAACTAGCGGGGGATCTCTACGAGCAGTACTTC | 16 | TRBJ2-7 | TRBV5-6 | - | TRBD2
CASSPRQMNTEAFF | TGTGCCAGCTCACCACGACAGATGAACACTGAAGCTTTCTTT | 14 | TRBJ1-1 | TRBV18 | few | -
CASSSGTGGPYSYGYTF | TGTGCCAGCAGCTCCGGGACAGGGGGCCCCTATAGCTATGGCTACACCTTC | 17 | TRBJ1-2 | TRBV11-2 | - | TRBD1
CASRVTARADTQYF | TGTGCCAGCAGAGTGACAGCTCGGGCGGATACGCAGTATTTT | 14 | TRBJ2-3 | TRBV7-9 | once | -
CAISDSGTSGYYEQYF | TGTGCCATCAGTGATTCCGGGACTAGCGGTTACTACGAGCAGTACTTC | 16 | TRBJ2-7 | TRBV10-3 | - | TRBD2
CASSPTGRRNYGYTF | TGTGCCAGCAGTCCCACAGGGAGGAGGAACTATGGCTACACCTTC | 15 | TRBJ1-2 | TRBV6-5 | - | -
CASSRGADGRDEQFF | TGTGCCAGCAGTCGGGGGGCGGACGGTAGGGATGAGCAGTTCTTC | 15 | TRBJ2-1 | TRBV6-2/TRBV6-3 | - | -
CASSLEVTRTDTQYF | TGTGCCAGCAGCTTGGAGGTCACTCGCACAGATACGCAGTATTTT | 15 | TRBJ2-3 | TRBV5-4 | - | -
CASSDGDPSTQYF | TGTGCCAGCAGTGACGGAGACCCATCAACGCAGTATTTT | 13 | TRBJ2-3 | TRBV28 | - | -
CASSRDSNEKLFF | TGTGCCAGCTCACGGGATTCTAATGAAAAACTGTTTTTT | 13 | TRBJ1-4 | TRBV18 | few | -